The clone carrying this T cell receptor (beta chain) has ten or more counts. What it binds is unknown. V was clipped by 0 bases and J by 2 bases, with 7 bases between them. Germline lookup yields CDR1 LGHNA and CDR2 YSLEER. The CDR3 is made up of 14 amino acids. The entry originates in a study of T-cell memory formation after mild COVID-19. At the level of the study: Largely donor-specific sequence clusters came from a couple of donors. Regarding the study as a whole: Detection of some responders pre-infection suggested pre-existing cross-reactive memory T cells participated. Most CD4+ clones that shrank were in CM and EM, while CD8+ ones turned up in EMRA.

A single record per CDR3 protein comes from TCRdb applying MiXCR to the 5' RACE reads. The table records roughly 70,000 distinct CDR3 sequences, about a sixth of them present only once. Sequencing was done on a sample of PBMCs or a T cell subset sorted from them (not recorded which). The TCR sequence derives from an adult woman who had mild COVID-19 (a few samples of this study predate the infection). Cell type and time point are not known. The chain couples TRBV4-3 to TRBJ1-1; D ambiguous. This chain's CDR3 is CASSQDELNTEAFF. The CDR3 DNA sequence: TGCGCCAGCAGCCAAGACGAGCTTAACACTGAAGCTTTCTTT.